The text below deals with one T cell receptor (beta chain). Its antigen is currently unknown. The record originates from a study of cytomegalovirus exposure and HLA in healthy donors. The V gene end was trimmed by 5 bases and the J gene end by 4 bases; junction bases not matched to a gene: 7. Germline CDR1 SGHTA, CDR2 FQGTGA. The CDR3 is made up of 16 amino acids. Study-wide results and limits: With DRB1 most and HLA-C fewest, TCR association rates differed between HLA loci in a later analysis. In a later analysis, parvovirus B19, influenza, CMV and Epstein-Barr virus appeared linked to several top co-occurrence clusters. Across donors, presence/absence analyses took sequencing depth to be roughly uniform. Later analysis associated a missense DCLRE1C variant with TCR beta V- and J-gene trimming.

Primers: 60 Vbeta forward and 13 Jbeta reverse. Using immunoSEQ multiplex PCR, the repertoire was profiled, and TCRdb retains in-frame clones only, with some absent. The data hold more than 100,000 clones, with 76% observed a single time. This sequence joins TRBV7-3 and TRBJ2-1, with 11 bases aligning to TRBD2. The specimen sequenced was PBMCs. This TCR came from a female donor in good health and CMV-seropositive. The CDR3 DNA sequence: TGTGCCAGCAGCCTGGCCGGGACTAGCGGTTACAATGAGCAGTTCTTC. Amino acid sequence: CASSLAGTSGYNEQFF.